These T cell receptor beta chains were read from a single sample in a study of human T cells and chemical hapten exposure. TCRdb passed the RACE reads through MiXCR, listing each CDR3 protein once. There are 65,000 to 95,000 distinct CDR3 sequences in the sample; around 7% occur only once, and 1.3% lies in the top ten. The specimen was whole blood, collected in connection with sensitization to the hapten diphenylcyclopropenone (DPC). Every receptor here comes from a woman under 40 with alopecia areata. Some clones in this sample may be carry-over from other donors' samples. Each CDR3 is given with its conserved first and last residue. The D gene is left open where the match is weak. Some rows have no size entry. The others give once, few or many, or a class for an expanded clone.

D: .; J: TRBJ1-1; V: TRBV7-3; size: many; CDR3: CASSLHLDSKEAFF; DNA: TGTGCCAGCAGCTTGCACCTGGACAGTAAGGAAGCTTTCTTT
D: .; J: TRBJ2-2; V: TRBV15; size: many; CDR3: CATSSGPTGELFF; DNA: TGTGCCACCAGCAGCGGCCCCACCGGGGAGCTGTTTTTT
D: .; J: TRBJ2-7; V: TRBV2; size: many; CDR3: CASMRDPGRYEQYF; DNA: TGTGCCAGCATGCGGGACCCCGGCAGGTACGAGCAGTACTTC
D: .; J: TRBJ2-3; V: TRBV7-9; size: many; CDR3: CASSLEGESDTQYF; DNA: TGTGCCAGCAGCTTAGAGGGGGAGTCGGATACGCAGTATTTT
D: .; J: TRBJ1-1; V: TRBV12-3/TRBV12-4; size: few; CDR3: CASSLARGRNTEAFF; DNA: TGTGCCAGCAGTTTAGCCCGGGGGCGGAACACTGAAGCTTTCTTT
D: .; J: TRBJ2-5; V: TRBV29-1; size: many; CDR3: CSVGAKGQGGETQYF; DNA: TGCAGCGTCGGCGCGAAGGGCCAGGGGGGGGAGACCCAGTACTTC
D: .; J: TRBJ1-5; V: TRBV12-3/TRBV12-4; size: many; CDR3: CASSLVAGQPQHF; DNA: TGTGCCAGCAGTTTGGTTGCGGGGCAGCCCCAGCATTTT
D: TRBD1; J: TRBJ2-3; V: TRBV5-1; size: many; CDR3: CASSSRGQADTQYF; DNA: TGCGCCAGCAGCTCCCGGGGACAGGCAGATACGCAGTATTTT
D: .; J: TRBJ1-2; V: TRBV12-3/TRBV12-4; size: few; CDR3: CASSPDGLYGYTF; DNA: TGTGCCAGCAGTCCGGACGGATTATATGGCTACACCTTC
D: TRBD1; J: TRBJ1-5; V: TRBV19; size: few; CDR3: CASMYRGGNSNQPQHF; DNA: TGTGCCAGTATGTACAGGGGGGGAAATAGCAATCAGCCCCAGCATTTT
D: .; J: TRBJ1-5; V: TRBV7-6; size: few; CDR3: CASSLRQSPQHF; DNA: TGTGCCAGCAGCCTCCGACAGTCGCCCCAGCATTTT
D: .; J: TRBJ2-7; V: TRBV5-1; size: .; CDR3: CASSLSGPSTSYEQYF; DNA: TGCGCCAGCAGCTTGAGCGGCCCGAGCACCTCCTACGAGCAGTACTTC
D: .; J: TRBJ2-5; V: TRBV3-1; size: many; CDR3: CASSQGWLPQETQYF; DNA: TGTGCCAGCAGCCAAGGGTGGCTACCTCAAGAGACCCAGTACTTC
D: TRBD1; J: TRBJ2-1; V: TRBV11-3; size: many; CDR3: CASTKNRDSLGNEQFF; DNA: TGTGCCAGTACCAAAAACCGGGACAGTCTGGGCAATGAGCAGTTCTTC
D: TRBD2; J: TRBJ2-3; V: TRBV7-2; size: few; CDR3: CASSPRLAGGRTDTQYF; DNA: TGTGCCAGCAGCCCCCGACTAGCGGGGGGGCGCACAGATACGCAGTATTTT
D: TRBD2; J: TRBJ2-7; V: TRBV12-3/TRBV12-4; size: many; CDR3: CASSLVRGGSYEQYF; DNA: TGTGCCAGCAGTTTAGTCCGGGGGGGTTCCTACGAGCAGTACTTC
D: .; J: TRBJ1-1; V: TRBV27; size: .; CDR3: CASSPSVNRDNTFF; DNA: TGTGCCAGCAGTCCGTCTGTTAATCGGGACAATACTTTCTTT
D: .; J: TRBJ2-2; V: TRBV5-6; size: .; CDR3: CASSLSVGELFF; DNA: TGTGCCAGCAGCCTCTCGGTAGGGGAGCTGTTTTTT
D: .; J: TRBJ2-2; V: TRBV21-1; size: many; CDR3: CASSKVSENTGELFF; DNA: TGTGCCAGCAGCAAAGTCTCAGAGAACACCGGGGAGCTGTTTTTT
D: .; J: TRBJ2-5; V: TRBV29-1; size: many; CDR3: CSAGGTAQETQYF; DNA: TGCAGCGCCGGGGGGACAGCTCAAGAGACCCAGTACTTC
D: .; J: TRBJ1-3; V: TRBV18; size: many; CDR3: CASSPPLGTVSGNTIYF; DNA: TGTGCCAGCTCACCACCTCTTGGGACGGTCTCTGGAAACACCATATATTTT
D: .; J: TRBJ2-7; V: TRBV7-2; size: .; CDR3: CASSPHWRSEEQYF; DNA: TGTGCCAGCAGCCCCCATTGGCGTTCAGAAGAGCAGTACTTC
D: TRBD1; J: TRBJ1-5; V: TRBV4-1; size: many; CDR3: CASSRGDGTVNQPQHF; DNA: TGCGCCAGCAGCCGGGGCGACGGGACAGTCAATCAGCCCCAGCATTTT
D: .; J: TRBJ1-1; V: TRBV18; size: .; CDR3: CASSPSQGLSEAFF; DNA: TGTGCCAGCTCACCATCACAGGGCTTATCTGAAGCTTTCTTT
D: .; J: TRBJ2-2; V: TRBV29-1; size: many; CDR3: CCTGEVAGELFF; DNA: TGCTGTACAGGGGAGGTCGCCGGGGAGCTGTTTTTT
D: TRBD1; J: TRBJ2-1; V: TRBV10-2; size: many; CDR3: CASSEPGQGANEQFF; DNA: TGCGCCAGCAGTGAGCCGGGACAGGGGGCCAATGAGCAGTTCTTC
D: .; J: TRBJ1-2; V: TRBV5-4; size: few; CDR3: CASSDGWESYGYTF; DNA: TGTGCCAGCAGCGATGGCTGGGAATCCTATGGCTACACCTTC
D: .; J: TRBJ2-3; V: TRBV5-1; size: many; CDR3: CASGDATDTQYF; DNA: TGCGCCAGCGGGGACGCAACAGATACGCAGTATTTT
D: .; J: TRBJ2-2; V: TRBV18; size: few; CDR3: CASSHSPIKNTGELFF; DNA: TGTGCCAGTTCACACAGCCCTATCAAGAACACCGGGGAGCTGTTTTTT
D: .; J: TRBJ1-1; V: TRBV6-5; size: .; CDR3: CASSYPGSAEAFF; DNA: TGTGCCAGCAGTTACCCGGGGAGCGCTGAAGCTTTCTTT
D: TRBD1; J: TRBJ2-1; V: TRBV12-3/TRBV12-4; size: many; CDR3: CASVPGTGLKNEQFF; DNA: TGTGCCAGCGTCCCAGGGACAGGGCTAAAAAATGAGCAGTTCTTC
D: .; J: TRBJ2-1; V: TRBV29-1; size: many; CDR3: CSVAHDEQFF; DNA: TGCAGCGTTGCTCATGATGAGCAGTTCTTC
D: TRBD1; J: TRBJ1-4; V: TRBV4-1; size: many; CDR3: CASSRQGSTTNEKLFF; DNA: TGCGCCAGCAGCCGACAGGGGTCCACAACTAATGAAAAACTGTTTTTT
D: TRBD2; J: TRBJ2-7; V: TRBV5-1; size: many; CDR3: CASSLAFSGGPTYEQYF; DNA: TGCGCCAGCAGCTTGGCTTTTAGCGGGGGGCCGACCTACGAGCAGTACTTC
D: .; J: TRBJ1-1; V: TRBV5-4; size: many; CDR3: CASSKPGQPLLNTEAFF; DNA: TGTGCCAGCAGCAAACCGGGACAACCCCTTTTGAACACTGAAGCTTTCTTT
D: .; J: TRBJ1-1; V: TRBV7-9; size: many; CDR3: CASSPPGTEAFF; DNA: TGTGCCAGCAGTCCGCCCGGCACTGAAGCTTTCTTT
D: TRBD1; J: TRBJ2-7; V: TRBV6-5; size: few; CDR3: CASSYGTGASYEQYF; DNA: TGTGCCAGCAGTTATGGGACAGGAGCTTCCTACGAGCAGTACTTC
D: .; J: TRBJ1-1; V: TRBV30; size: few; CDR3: CAWSRDSMNTEAFF; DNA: TGTGCCTGGAGTAGAGACAGCATGAACACTGAAGCTTTCTTT
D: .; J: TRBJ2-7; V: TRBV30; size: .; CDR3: CAWTHGLNRFEQYF; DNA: TGTGCCTGGACCCATGGGCTGAACAGGTTCGAGCAGTACTTC
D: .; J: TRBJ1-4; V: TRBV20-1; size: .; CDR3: CSAREGLTNEKLFF; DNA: TGCAGTGCTAGAGAGGGTTTAACTAATGAAAAACTGTTTTTT
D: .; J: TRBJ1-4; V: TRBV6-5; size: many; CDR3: CASSREPPGAKLFF; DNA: TGTGCCAGCAGTCGCGAGCCGCCTGGGGCAAAACTGTTTTTT
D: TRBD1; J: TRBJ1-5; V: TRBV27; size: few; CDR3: CASRSQGAWQPQHF; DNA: TGTGCCAGCAGGAGCCAGGGGGCTTGGCAGCCCCAGCATTTT
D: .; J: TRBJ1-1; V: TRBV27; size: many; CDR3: CASSLFGSASTEAFF; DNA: TGTGCCAGCAGTTTATTCGGCAGCGCTAGCACTGAAGCTTTCTTT
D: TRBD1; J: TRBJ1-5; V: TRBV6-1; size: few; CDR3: CASSGDRGNQPQHF; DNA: TGTGCCAGCAGCGGGGACAGGGGCAATCAGCCCCAGCATTTT
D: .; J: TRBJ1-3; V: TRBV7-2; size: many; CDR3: CASSPPGSTSRNTIYF; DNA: TGTGCCAGCAGCCCCCCGGGCTCGACCTCTCGAAACACCATATATTTT
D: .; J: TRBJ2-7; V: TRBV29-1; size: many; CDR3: CSVATNYEQYF; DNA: TGCAGCGTTGCTACTAACTACGAGCAGTACTTC
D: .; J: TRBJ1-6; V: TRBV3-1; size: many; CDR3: CASGSSYNSPLHF; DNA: TGTGCCAGCGGATCCTCCTATAATTCACCCCTCCACTTT
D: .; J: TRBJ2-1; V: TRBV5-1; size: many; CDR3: CASSLEPSSEQFF; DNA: TGCGCCAGCAGCTTGGAACCTAGTAGTGAGCAGTTCTTC
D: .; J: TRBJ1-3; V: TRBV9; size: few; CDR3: CASSVGGGPGNTIYF; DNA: TGTGCCAGCAGCGTAGGTGGAGGTCCGGGAAACACCATATATTTT